These 23 T cell receptor beta chains came from one sample sequenced in a study of T cells and Merkel cell carcinoma outcomes. The repertoire was sequenced with immunoSEQ multiplex PCR; TCRdb's copy has only in-frame clones and lacks some. The sample records about 1,900 clones, more than 60% being singletons. The sequenced sample consisted of tumor tissue from Merkel cell carcinoma. The receptors were sampled from a human donor with Merkel cell carcinoma.

The V and J genes are TRBV29-1 and TRBJ1-3, with 8 bases matching TRBD1. The CDR3 spans 16 residues. Trimming at V came to 6 bases and at J to 4 bases, leaving 14 bases not matched to a gene. From germline, CDR1 is SQVTM and CDR2 ANQGSEA. CDR3: CSVAGAGRGPGNTIYF. In nucleotides, the CDR3 is TGCAGCGTCGCTGGGGCGGGCAGGGGGCCGGGAAACACCATATATTTT.

The chain has TRBV2 and TRBJ2-7, with 8 bases aligning to TRBD1. Germline values: CDR1 SNHLY, CDR2 FYNNEI. Germline trimming cut 6 bases from V and 4 bases from J; bases unmatched to any gene: 14. The length of the CDR3 is 16 residues. Here the CDR3 reads CASSRGQGPSAYEQYF. CDR3 DNA: TGTGCCAGCAGCCGCGGACAGGGACCCTCAGCTTACGAGCAGTACTTC.

For this clone: A junction end diverges from the germline sequence, so it may reflect a read error. This chain links TRBV18 with TRBJ2-6; TRBD1 matches 8 bases. The length of the CDR3 is 19 residues. Germline loops: CDR1 KGHSH, CDR2 LQKENI. The CDR3 spells CASSPMPTGVSSGVNVLTF. The CDR3 DNA reads TGTGCCAGCTCGCCCATGCCGACAGGGGTATCCTCTGGGGTCAACGTCCTGACTTTC.

This sequence joins TRBV19 and TRBJ1-5; no reliable D call. The CDR3 extends over 12 amino acids. V lost 7 bases, J lost 2 bases, and 6 bases lay in between. Germline CDR1 LNHDA, CDR2 SQIVND (reference sequence). CDR3 residues: CASNVGNQPQHF. The CDR3 nucleotides are TGTGCCAGTAATGTGGGCAATCAGCCCCAGCATTTT.

The chain links TRBV6-5 to TRBJ1-5; no clear D gene. The V end lost 0 bases, the J end lost 5 bases, and 8 bases lay between the germline ends. The CDR3 contains 14 residues. The germline gives CDR1 MNHEY, CDR2 SVGAGI. The CDR3 sequence: CASSYSRKDQPQHF. Written as DNA, the CDR3 is TGTGCCAGCAGTTACTCGAGAAAAGATCAGCCCCAGCATTTT.

By share of the sample, this clone is large. The chain employs TRBV18 and TRBJ1-5; 8 positions agree with TRBD1. J gave up 7 bases and V 3 bases, and 5 bases lay outside the gene matches. This CDR3 comprises 14 residues. CDR1 is KGHSH, CDR2 LQKENI, per germline. The CDR3: CASSPQGAEQPQHF. CDR3 nucleotide sequence: TGTGCCAGCTCACCTCAGGGGGCCGAACAGCCCCAGCATTTT.

This sequence joins TRBV28 and TRBJ1-2, with D possibly matching TRBD1 (5 bases). V was pared by 4 bases and J by 0 bases, with 12 bases between. CDR1 MDHEN and CDR2 SYDVKM come from the germline V gene. The CDR3 runs to 15 residues. CDR3 DNA sequence: TGTGCCAGCAGTTGGGACGGCACTTCTAACTATGGCTACACCTTC. Protein: CASSWDGTSNYGYTF.

This clone was observed once. The V call is TRBV4-1, the J call TRBJ1-1, with a weak D call TRBD1 (5 bases). The CDR3 extends over 13 amino acids. Germline loops: CDR1 MGHRA, CDR2 YSYEKL. The V end was cut by 3 bases, the J end by 1 base, with 6 bases between. As DNA, the CDR3 is TGCGCCAGCAGCCACAGGGAGAACACTGAAGCTTTCTTT. It codes for CASSHRENTEAFF.

Only a few counts were recorded for this clone. The chain recombines TRBV11-2 with TRBJ2-5, with 10 bases lining up with TRBD2. J gave up 1 base and V 5 bases, and 4 bases lay outside the gene matches. Germline V gene data show CDR1 as SGHAT and CDR2 as FQNNGV. The length of the CDR3 is 15 residues. The CDR3 bases are TGTGCCAGCAGCCTGGGACTAGCGCTCCAAGAGACCCAGTACTTC. Residues: CASSLGLALQETQYF.

The chain has TRBV10-2 and TRBJ1-2; D gene uncertain. V gave up 8 bases and J gave up 1 base, with 11 bases separating them. Germline loops: CDR1 WSHSY, CDR2 SAAADI. The CDR3 is made up of 13 amino acids. CDR3 protein: CASGDTYNYGYTF. For the CDR3, the DNA is TGCGCCAGCGGCGACACCTATAACTATGGCTACACCTTC.

The V gene is TRBV9, the J gene TRBJ2-1; 9 bases agree with TRBD2. Trimming at V came to 3 bases and at J to 5 bases, leaving 9 bases not matched to a gene. Germline V gene lookup returns CDR1 SGDLS and CDR2 YYNGEE. The CDR3 runs to 16 residues. The CDR3, as DNA: TGTGCCAGCAGCGGTGGGGGGACTAGCCGCCACAATGAGCAGTTCTTC. This encodes CASSGGGTSRHNEQFF. The variable domain in full, with the rest retrieved from reference TRBV9 and TRBJ2-1, is DSGVTQTPKHLITATGQRVTLRCSPRSGDLSVYWYQQSLDQGLQFLIQYYNGEERAKGNILERFSAQQFPDLHSELNLSSLELGDSALYFCASSGGGTSRHNEQFFGPGTRLTVL.

The V call is TRBV11-3, the J call TRBJ2-1; D is possibly TRBD2 (6 bases). Trimming stripped 1 base from V and 7 bases from J, with 14 bases between. Looked up from germline, CDR1 is SGHNT and CDR2 is YENEEA. The CDR3 loop spans 15 amino acids. CDR3 coding DNA: TGTGCCAGCAGCTTAGCGGGCCCCGGGGGAAATGAGCAGTTCTTC. Its protein is CASSLAGPGGNEQFF. Full variable domain (rest looked up from reference TRBV11-3 and TRBJ2-1): EAGVVQSPRYKIIEKKQPVAFWCNPISGHNTLYWYLQNLGQGPELLIRYENEEAVDDSQLPKDRFSAERLKGVDSTLKIQPAELGDSAVYLCASSLAGPGGNEQFFGPGTRLTVL.

V is TRBV2 and J is TRBJ1-5; 8 bases map to TRBD1. After removal of 6 bases from V and 11 bases from J, the junction contained 9 bases not matched to a gene. Germline V CDR1 and CDR2: SNHLY, FYNNEI. The CDR3 totals 13 residues. The CDR3 reads CASRDRDRQTQHF. For the CDR3, the DNA is TGTGCCAGCAGAGACAGGGACAGGCAAACCCAGCATTTT.

Points on this clone: A junction boundary mismatches the germline segment, possibly from a read error. The V call is TRBV5-1, the J call TRBJ1-6, with a tentative D call TRBD1 (6 bases). Germline-derived CDR1 and CDR2 are SGHRS and YFSETQ. This CDR3 is built from 14 residues. The DNA for the CDR3 is TGCGTCAGCAGCTCGGGACAAGGAAATTCACCCCTCCACTTT. The encoded protein is CVSSSGQGNSPLHF.

In this sample, this clone turned up a few times. The chain couples TRBV6-5 to TRBJ1-2, with D unclear. CDR1 is MNHEY and CDR2 is SVGAGI in the germline V gene. With 3 bases removed from V and 4 bases from J, the gap between germline ends came to 18 bases. This CDR3 region has 16 residues. This CDR3 is CASSYVYRGTLYGYTF. The CDR3 nucleotides are TGTGCCAGCAGTTATGTTTATCGGGGAACCCTCTATGGCTACACCTTC.

CDR3 region: CASSSSGSASYEQYF. CDR3 nucleotides: TGTGCCAGCAGCTCGAGCGGGAGCGCGTCCTACGAGCAGTACTTC. This chain connects TRBV7-9 to TRBJ2-7, with 8 bases that match TRBD2. After removal of 4 bases from V and 1 base from J, the junction contained 6 bases not matched to a gene. This CDR3 has 15 residues. The germline V gene encodes CDR1 SEHNR and CDR2 FQNEAQ (reference sequence).

The chain carries TRBV5-4 and TRBJ2-5, with a possible D match to TRBD1 (6 bases). V lost 0 bases to trimming and J lost 3 bases, with 6 bases between them. CDR1 and CDR2 (germline): SGHNT, YYREEE (reference sequence). The CDR3 runs to 13 residues. The CDR3 DNA sequence: TGTGCCAGCAGCTTGGACAGGGAAGAGACCCAGTACTTC. Its protein product is CASSLDREETQYF.

In its sample, this clone was seen once. V usage is TRBV10-3 and J usage is TRBJ1-2, with D perhaps TRBD1 (5 bases). The CDR3 sequence is 14 residues long. The V gene lost 6 bases and the J gene lost 0 bases, with 11 bases spanning the gap. In germline, CDR1 is ENHRY, CDR2 SYGVKD. Here the CDR3 DNA reads TGTGCCATCAGGATGGGACTGACTAACTATGGCTACACCTTC. The encoded protein is CAIRMGLTNYGYTF.

This chain connects TRBV27 to TRBJ2-7; 9 nucleotides match TRBD1. V dropped 6 bases and J dropped 2; count of bases not matched to a gene: 5. This CDR3 comprises 14 residues. Germline V CDR1 and CDR2: MNHEY, SMNVEV (reference sequence). The CDR3 reads CASSGQGRAYEQYF. The CDR3 bases are TGTGCCAGCAGCGGACAGGGGAGGGCCTACGAGCAGTACTTC.

V is TRBV29-1 and J is TRBJ1-1; TRBD1 is a possible D gene (6 bases). The V and J ends lost 6 bases and 5 bases respectively, with 13 bases between them. Germline loops: CDR1 SQVTM, CDR2 ANQGSEA. The CDR3 runs 12 residues. CDR3 DNA sequence: TGCAGCGTCCGGACAGATAGGACTGAAGCTTTCTTT. The encoded protein is CSVRTDRTEAFF.

The rearrangement links TRBV2 to TRBJ2-3; TRBD2 is a possible D gene (6 bases). Germline loops: CDR1 SNHLY, CDR2 FYNNEI. The CDR3 is made up of 12 amino acids. V was clipped by 8 bases and J by 4 bases, with 10 bases between them. The CDR3 loop is CASGTGPDTQYF. The CDR3 coding sequence is TGTGCCAGCGGGACTGGGCCAGATACGCAGTATTTT.

The rearrangement links TRBV10-3 to TRBJ2-2; a possible D gene is TRBD2 (5 bases). This CDR3 is 16 amino acids long. Trimming took 3 bases from V and 8 from J, leaving 19 bases between them. From germline, CDR1 is ENHRY and CDR2 SYGVKD. The CDR3 here is CAISDPGSAGGGELFF. CDR3 DNA: TGTGCCATCAGTGACCCCGGAAGTGCGGGTGGAGGGGAGCTGTTTTTT.

V is TRBV18 and J is TRBJ2-1, with D possibly TRBD2 on 6 matching bases. V lost 7 bases and J lost 7, with 17 bases in between. This CDR3 has 14 amino acids. CDR1 is KGHSH and CDR2 is LQKENI in the germline V gene. CDR3 region: CASYKGGGGNEQFF. CDR3 nucleotides: TGTGCCAGCTACAAGGGAGGTGGAGGGAATGAGCAGTTCTTC.